Sequencing of this T cell receptor (beta chain) was carried out in a study of T cell responses to AZD1222 COVID-19 vaccine. Study-wide context: It was second doses at about 4 or about 12 weeks that were pooled.

Germline V CDR1 and CDR2: SGHDN, FVKESK. The ends lost 1 base at V and 0 bases at J; junction bases unmatched: 15. The CDR3 extends over 21 amino acids. Assay: immunoSEQ multiplex PCR; the TCRdb copy retains only in-frame clones and omits some. The table shows roughly 150,000 clones, with around 91% occurring only once. Study-level findings and limits: Donor demographics were predominantly white British with a female majority; clonal diversity may be underestimated. There were repertoire samples only from the period after the peak T cell response. Two AZD1222 administrations were followed by greater Spike-specific TCR breadth and depth.

As concerns this clone: Its antigen is unknown.

This chain joins TRBV14 and TRBJ2-3; TRBD2 matches at 11 bases. This receptor was identified in an adult in good health. The sample was peripheral blood, taken on day 0 of AZD1222 vaccination. The DNA for the CDR3 is TGTGCCAGCAGCCAAGGACCCGGGACTAGCGGATCCCTTTTAAGCACAGATACGCAGTATTTT. As protein: CASSQGPGTSGSLLSTDTQYF.